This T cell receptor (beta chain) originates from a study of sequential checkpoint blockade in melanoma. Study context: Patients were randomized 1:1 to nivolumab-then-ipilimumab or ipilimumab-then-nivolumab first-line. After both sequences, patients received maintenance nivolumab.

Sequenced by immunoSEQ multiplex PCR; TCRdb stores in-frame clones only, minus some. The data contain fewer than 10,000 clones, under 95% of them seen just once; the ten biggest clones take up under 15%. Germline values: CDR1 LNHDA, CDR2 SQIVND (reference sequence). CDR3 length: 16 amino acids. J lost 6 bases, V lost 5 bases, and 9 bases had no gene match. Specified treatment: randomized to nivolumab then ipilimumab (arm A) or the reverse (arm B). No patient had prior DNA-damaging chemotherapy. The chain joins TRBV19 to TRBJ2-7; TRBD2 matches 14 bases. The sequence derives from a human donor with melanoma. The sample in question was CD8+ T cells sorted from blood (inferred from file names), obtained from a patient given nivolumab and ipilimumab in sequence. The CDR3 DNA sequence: TGTGCCAGTAGTGAGACTAGCGGGAGGGCGCAGCGCGAGCAGTACTTC. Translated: CASSETSGRAQREQYF. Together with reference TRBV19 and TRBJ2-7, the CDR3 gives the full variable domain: DGGITQSPKYLFRKEGQNVTLSCEQNLNHDAMYWYRQDPGQGLRLIYYSQIVNDFQKGDIAEGYSVSREKKESFPLTVTSAQKNPTAFYLCASSETSGRAQREQYFGPGTRLTVT.